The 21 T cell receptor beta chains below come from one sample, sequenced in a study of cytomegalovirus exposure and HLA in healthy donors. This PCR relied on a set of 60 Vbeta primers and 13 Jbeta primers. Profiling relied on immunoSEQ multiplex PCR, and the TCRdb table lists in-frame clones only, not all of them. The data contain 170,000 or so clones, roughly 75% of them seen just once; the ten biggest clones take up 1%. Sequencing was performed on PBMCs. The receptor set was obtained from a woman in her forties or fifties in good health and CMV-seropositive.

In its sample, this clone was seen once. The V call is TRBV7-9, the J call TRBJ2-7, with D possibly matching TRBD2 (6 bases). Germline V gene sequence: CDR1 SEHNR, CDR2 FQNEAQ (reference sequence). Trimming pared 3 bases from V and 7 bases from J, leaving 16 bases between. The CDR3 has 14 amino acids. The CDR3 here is CASSLGLGFGEQYF. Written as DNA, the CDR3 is TGTGCCAGCAGCTTGGGACTGGGATTTGGGGAGCAGTACTTC.

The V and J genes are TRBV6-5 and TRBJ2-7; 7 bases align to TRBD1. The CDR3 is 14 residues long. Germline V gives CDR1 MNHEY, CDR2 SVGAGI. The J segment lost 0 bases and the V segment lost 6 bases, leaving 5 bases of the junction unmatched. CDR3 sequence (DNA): TGTGCCAGCAGGAACAGGGGTTTCTCCTACGAGCAGTACTTC. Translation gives CASRNRGFSYEQYF.

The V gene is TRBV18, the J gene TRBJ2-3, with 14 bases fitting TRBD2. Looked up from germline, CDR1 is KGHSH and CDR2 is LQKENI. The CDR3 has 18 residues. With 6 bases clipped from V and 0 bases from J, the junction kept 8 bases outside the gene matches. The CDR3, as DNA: TGTGCCAGCTCGGCCGGGACTAGCGGGAGTTTAAGCACAGATACGCAGTATTTT. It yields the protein CASSAGTSGSLSTDTQYF.

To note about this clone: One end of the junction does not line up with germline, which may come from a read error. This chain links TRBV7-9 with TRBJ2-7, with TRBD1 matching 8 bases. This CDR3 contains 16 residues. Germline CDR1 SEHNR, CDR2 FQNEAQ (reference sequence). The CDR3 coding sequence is TGTTCCAGCAGCTTAACTGGACAGGGAGAAAACTACGAGCAGTACTTC. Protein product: CSSSLTGQGENYEQYF.

CDR3 amino acids: CAIRQGGTNEKLFF. The CDR3 DNA sequence: TGTGCCATCAGACAGGGCGGAACTAATGAAAAACTGTTTTTT. The rearrangement uses TRBV10-3 and TRBJ1-4; TRBD1 might be the D (6 bases). CDR1 is ENHRY, CDR2 SYGVKD, per germline. V gave up 6 bases and J gave up 1 base, with 9 bases separating them. CDR3 length: 14 amino acids.

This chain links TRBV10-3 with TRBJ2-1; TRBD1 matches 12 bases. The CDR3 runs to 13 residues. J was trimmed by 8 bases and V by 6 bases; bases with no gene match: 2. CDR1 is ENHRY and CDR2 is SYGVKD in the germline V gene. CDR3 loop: CAISGTGGYEQFF. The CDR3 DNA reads TGTGCCATCAGCGGGACAGGGGGCTATGAGCAGTTCTTC.

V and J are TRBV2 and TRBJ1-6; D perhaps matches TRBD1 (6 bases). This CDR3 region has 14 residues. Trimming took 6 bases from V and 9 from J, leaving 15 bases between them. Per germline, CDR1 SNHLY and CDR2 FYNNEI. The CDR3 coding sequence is TGTGCCAGCAGCGCGGACAGTGAGGTTTCACCCCTCCACTTT. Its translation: CASSADSEVSPLHF.

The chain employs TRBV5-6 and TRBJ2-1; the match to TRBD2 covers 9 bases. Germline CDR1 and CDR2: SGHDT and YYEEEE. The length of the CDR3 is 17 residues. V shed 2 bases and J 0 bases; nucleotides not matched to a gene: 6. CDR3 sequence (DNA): TGTGCCAGCAGCTTTTTGTTTAGCGGGGGCTCCTACAATGAGCAGTTCTTC. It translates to CASSFLFSGGSYNEQFF.

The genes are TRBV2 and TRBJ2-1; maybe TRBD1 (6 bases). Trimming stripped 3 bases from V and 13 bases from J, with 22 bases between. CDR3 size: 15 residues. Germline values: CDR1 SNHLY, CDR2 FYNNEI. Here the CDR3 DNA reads TGTGCCAGCAGTGACTTCCTTGGACAGCCCTCAGATCAGTTCTTC. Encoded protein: CASSDFLGQPSDQFF.

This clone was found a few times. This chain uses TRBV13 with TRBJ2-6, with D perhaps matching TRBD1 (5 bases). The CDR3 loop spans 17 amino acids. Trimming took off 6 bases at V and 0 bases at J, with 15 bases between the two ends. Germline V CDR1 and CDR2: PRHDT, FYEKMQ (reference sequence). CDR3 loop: CASRGGAGRSGANVLTF. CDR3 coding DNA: TGTGCCAGCAGGGGTGGGGCAGGCCGCTCTGGGGCCAACGTCCTGACTTTC.

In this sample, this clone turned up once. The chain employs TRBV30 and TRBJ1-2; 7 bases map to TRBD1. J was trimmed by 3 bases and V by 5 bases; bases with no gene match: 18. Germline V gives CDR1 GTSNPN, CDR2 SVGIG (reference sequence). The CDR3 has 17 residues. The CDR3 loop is CAWGGGTDGGTDYGYTF. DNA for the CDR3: TGTGCCTGGGGCGGAGGGACAGACGGCGGCACGGACTATGGCTACACCTTC.

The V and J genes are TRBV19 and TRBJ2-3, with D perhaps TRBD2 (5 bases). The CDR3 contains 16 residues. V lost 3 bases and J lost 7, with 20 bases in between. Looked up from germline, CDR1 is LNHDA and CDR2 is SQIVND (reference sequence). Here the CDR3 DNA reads TGTGCCAGTAGTATTGGTACAAACCCCCCGGGGAATACGCAGTATTTT. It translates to CASSIGTNPPGNTQYF.

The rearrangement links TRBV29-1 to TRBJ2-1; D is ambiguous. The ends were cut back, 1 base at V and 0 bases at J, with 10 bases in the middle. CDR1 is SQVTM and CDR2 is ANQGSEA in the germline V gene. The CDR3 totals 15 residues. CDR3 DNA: TGCAGCGTTGAAGCCTTGGGCAGCTCCTACAATGAGCAGTTCTTC. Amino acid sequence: CSVEALGSSYNEQFF.

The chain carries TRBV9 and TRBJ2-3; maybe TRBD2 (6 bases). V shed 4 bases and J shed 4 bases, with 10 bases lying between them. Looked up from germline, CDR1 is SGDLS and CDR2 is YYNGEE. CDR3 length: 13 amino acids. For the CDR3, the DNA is TGTGCCAGCAGCCTGGGACTCTCAGATACGCAGTATTTT. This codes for CASSLGLSDTQYF. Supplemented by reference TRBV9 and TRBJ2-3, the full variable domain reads DSGVTQTPKHLITATGQRVTLRCSPRSGDLSVYWYQQSLDQGLQFLIQYYNGEERAKGNILERFSAQQFPDLHSELNLSSLELGDSALYFCASSLGLSDTQYFGPGTRLTVL.

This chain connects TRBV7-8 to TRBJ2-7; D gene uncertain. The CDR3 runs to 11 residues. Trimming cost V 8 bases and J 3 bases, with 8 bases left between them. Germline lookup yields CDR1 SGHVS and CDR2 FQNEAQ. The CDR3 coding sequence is TGTGCCAGCGTTGAGAACTACGAGCAGTACTTC. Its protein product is CASVENYEQYF.

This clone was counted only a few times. The CDR3 loop is CASSVVDGDTEAFF. The CDR3 DNA is TGTGCCAGCAGCGTAGTTGACGGGGACACTGAAGCTTTCTTT. The genes are TRBV9 and TRBJ1-1; unclear D gene. Trimming left V 0 bases short and J 3 bases short, with 9 bases between. Looked up from germline, CDR1 is SGDLS and CDR2 is YYNGEE. The CDR3 is 14 amino acids.

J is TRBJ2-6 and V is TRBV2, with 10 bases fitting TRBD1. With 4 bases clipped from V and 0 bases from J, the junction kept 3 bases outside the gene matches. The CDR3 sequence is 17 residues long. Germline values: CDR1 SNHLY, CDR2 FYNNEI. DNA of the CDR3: TGTGCCAGCAGTGGGGACAGGGGTAACTCTGGGGCCAACGTCCTGACTTTC. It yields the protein CASSGDRGNSGANVLTF.

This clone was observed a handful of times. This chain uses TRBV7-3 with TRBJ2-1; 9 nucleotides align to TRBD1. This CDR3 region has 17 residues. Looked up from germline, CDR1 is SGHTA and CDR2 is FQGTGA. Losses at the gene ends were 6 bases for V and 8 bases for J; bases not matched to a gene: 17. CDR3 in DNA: TGTGCCAGCAGTCCAACTAAATTACAGGGGGCGAAAGATGAGCAGTTCTTC. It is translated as CASSPTKLQGAKDEQFF.

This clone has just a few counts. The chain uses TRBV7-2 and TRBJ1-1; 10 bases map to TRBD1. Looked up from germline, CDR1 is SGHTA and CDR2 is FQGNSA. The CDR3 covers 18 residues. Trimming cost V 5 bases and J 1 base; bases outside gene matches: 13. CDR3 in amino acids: CASSVETGGAGGNTEAFF. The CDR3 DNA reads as TGTGCCAGCAGCGTAGAGACAGGGGGCGCGGGAGGGAACACTGAAGCTTTCTTT.

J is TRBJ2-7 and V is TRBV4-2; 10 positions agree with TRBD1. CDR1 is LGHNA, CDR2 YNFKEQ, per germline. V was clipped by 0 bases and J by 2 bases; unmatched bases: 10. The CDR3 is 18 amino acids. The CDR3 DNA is TGTGCCAGCAGCCAAGAACCCCACAGGGACAGGGGAGCCTACGAGCAGTACTTC. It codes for CASSQEPHRDRGAYEQYF.

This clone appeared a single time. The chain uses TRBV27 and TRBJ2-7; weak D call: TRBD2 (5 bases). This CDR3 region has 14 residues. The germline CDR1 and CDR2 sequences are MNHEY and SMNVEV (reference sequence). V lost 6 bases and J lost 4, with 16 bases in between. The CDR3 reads CASSTRTDGYEQYF. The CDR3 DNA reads TGTGCCAGCAGCACCCGGACTGACGGTTACGAGCAGTACTTC.